Here is one T cell receptor beta chain with its context. Its antigen is unidentified. Libraries were prepared by immunoSEQ multiplex PCR; TCRdb keeps only in-frame clonotypes and omits some of them. The sample holds about 1,400 clones, roughly 87% seen once. The sample is drawn from a study of chemoradiotherapy in HPV16-positive cancers. On the study more broadly: Candidate HPV-specific T-cell clones and common TCR motifs came from functional assays in a couple of HPV16-positive patients.

Findings and limits, study-wide: Candidate HPV-specific clones and E7-related TCR motifs grew in tumor during treatment.

Over chemoradiotherapy, repertoires were sampled more than once. The V and J ends lost 6 bases and 5 bases, in that order; junction bases with no gene match: 6. Germline values: CDR1 SNHLY, CDR2 FYNNEI. The CDR3 has 13 amino acids. The sample was tumor tissue, taken from a patient who underwent chemoradiotherapy. The chain carries TRBV2 and TRBJ2-5; 7 positions match TRBD1. This receptor was obtained from a human donor with HPV-associated anogenital cancer. The CDR3 protein is CASRGGRVETQYF. CDR3 bases: TGTGCCAGCAGAGGGGGCAGGGTCGAGACCCAGTACTTC.